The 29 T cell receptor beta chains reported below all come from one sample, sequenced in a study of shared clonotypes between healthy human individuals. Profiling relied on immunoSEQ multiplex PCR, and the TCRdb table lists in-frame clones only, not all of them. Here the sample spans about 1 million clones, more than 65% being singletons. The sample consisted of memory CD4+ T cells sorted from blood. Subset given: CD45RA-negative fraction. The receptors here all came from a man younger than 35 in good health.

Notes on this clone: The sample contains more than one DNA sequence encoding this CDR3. The CDR3 region has the DNA TGTGCCTGGAGTGTTCCGGGTAGGGCCTACGAGCAGTACTTC. It codes for CAWSVPGRAYEQYF. This chain uses TRBV30 with TRBJ2-7, with unresolved D. The CDR3 extends over 14 amino acids. Germline V lookup: CDR1 GTSNPN, CDR2 SVGIG (reference sequence). Trimming cost V 0 bases and J 2 bases, with 11 bases left between them.

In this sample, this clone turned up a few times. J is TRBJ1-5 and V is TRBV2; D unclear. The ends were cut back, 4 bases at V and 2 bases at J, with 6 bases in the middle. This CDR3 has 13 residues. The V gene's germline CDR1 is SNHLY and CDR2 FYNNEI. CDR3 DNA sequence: TGTGCCAGCAGTGTTGTCGGCAATCAGCCCCAGCATTTT. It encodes CASSVVGNQPQHF.

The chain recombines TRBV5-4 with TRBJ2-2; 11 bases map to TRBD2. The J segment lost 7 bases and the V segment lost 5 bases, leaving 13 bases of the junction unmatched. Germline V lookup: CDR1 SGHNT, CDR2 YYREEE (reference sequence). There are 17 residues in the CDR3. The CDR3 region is CASRPRQGTSGGGELFF. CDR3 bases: TGTGCCAGCAGACCTCGACAGGGGACTAGCGGCGGCGGGGAGCTGTTTTTT.

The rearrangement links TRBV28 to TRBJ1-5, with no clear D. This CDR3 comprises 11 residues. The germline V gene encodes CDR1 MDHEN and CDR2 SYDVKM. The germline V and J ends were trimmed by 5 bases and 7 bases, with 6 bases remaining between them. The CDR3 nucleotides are TGTGCCAGCAGTCGAATCCAGCCCCAGCATTTT. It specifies CASSRIQPQHF.

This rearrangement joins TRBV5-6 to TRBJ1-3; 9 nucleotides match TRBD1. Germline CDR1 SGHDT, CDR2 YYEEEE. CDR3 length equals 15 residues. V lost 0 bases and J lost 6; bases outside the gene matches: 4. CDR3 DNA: TGTGCCAGCAGCTTGGAAGGGACAGGGATAAACACCATATATTTT. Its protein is CASSLEGTGINTIYF.

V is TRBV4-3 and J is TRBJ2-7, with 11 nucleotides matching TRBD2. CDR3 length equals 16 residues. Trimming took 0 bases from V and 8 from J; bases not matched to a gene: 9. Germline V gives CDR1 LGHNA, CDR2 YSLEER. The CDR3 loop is CASSQDVTSGRGKQYF. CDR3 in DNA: TGCGCCAGCAGCCAAGATGTAACTAGCGGGAGAGGAAAGCAGTACTTC.

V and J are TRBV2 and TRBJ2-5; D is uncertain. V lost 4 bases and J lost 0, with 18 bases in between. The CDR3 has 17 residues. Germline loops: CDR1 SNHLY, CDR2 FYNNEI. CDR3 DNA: TGTGCCAGCAGTGTGGATGATAGAAGGACGTACCAAGAGACCCAGTACTTC. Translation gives CASSVDDRRTYQETQYF.

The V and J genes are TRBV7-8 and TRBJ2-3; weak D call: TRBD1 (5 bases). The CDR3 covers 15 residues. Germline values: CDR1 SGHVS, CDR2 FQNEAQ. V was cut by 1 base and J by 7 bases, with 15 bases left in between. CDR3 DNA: TGTGCCAGCAGCTTAGAATCAGGGAATGCGAATACGCAGTATTTT. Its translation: CASSLESGNANTQYF.

This CDR3 is CASSMITGDEAFF. The CDR3 DNA reads as TGTGCCAGTAGTATGATCACCGGTGATGAAGCTTTCTTT. The chain couples TRBV19 to TRBJ1-1; D uncertain. Trimming removed 3 bases from V and 7 bases from J, with 12 bases in between. The CDR3 has 13 amino acids. Germline values: CDR1 LNHDA, CDR2 SQIVND (reference sequence).

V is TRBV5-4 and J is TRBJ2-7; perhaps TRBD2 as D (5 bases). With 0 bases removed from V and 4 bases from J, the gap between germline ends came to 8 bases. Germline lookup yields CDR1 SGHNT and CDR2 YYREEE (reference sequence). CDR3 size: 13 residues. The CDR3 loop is CASSLGGIYEQYF. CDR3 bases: TGTGCCAGCAGCTTGGGAGGGATATACGAGCAGTACTTC.

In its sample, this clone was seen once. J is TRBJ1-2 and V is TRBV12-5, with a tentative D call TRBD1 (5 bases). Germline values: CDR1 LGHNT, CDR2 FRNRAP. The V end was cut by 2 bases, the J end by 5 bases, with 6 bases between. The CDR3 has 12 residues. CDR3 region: CASGLQGYGYTF. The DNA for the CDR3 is TGTGCTAGTGGTTTGCAGGGATATGGCTACACCTTC.

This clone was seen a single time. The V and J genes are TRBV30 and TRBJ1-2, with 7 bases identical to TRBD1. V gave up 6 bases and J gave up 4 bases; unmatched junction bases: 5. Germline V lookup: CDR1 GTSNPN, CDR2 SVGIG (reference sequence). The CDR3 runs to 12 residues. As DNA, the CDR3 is TGTGCCTGTCTACGGGACAGCTATGGCTACACCTTC. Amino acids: CACLRDSYGYTF.

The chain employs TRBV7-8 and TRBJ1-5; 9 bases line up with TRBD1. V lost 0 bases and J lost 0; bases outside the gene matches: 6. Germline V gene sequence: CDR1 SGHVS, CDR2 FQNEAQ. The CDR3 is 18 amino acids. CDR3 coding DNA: TGTGCCAGCAGCTTAGCGGGACAGGGTCTATTTAGCAATCAGCCCCAGCATTTT. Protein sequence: CASSLAGQGLFSNQPQHF.

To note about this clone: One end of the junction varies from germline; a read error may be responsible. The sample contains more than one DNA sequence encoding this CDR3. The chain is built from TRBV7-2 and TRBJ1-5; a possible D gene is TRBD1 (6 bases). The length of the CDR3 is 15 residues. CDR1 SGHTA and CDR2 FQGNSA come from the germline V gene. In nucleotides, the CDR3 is TGCGCCAGCAGCTTAGATGGGGGGGCCAGTCAGCCCCAGCATTTT. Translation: CASSLDGGASQPQHF.

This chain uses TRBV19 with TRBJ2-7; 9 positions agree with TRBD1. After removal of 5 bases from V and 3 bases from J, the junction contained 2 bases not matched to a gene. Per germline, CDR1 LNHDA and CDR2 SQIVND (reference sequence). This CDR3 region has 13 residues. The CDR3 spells CASSGTGYYEQYF. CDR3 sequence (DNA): TGTGCCAGTAGTGGGACAGGGTACTACGAGCAGTACTTC.

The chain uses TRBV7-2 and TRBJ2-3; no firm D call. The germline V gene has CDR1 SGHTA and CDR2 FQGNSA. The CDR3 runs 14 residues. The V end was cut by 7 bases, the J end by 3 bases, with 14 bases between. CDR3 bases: TGTGCCAGCAACCACGGGCTGGAGACAGATACGCAGTATTTT. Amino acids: CASNHGLETDTQYF.

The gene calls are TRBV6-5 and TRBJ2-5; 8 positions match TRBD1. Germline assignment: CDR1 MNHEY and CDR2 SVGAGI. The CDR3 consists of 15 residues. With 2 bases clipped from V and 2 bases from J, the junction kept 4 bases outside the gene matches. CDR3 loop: CASSYPGQAQETQYF. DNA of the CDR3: TGTGCCAGCAGTTACCCGGGACAGGCACAAGAGACCCAGTACTTC.

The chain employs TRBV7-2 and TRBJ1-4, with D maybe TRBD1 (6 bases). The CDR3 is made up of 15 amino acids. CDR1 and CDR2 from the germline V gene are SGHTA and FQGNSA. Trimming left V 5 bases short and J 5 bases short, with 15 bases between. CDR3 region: CASSMTGTLNEKLFF. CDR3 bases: TGTGCCAGCAGCATGACCGGGACACTCAATGAAAAACTGTTTTTT.

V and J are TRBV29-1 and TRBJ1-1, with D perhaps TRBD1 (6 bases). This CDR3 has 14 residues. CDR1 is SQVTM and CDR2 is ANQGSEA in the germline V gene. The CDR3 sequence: CNSPMGRGYTEAFF. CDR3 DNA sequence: TGCAACTCCCCTATGGGCAGGGGATACACTGAAGCTTTCTTT.

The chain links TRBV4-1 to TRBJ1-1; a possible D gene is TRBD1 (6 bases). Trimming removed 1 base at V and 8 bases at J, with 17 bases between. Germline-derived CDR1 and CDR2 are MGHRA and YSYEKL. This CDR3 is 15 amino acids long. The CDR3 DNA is TGCGCCAGCAGCCAAGGGTCTGGGGACACCCAAGAAGCTTTCTTT. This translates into CASSQGSGDTQEAFF.

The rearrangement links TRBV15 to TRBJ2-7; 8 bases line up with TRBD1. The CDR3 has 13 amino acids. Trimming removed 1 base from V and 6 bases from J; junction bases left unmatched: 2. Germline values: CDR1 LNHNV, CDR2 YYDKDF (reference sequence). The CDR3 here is CATSRADRGEQYF. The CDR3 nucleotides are TGTGCCACCAGCAGAGCAGACAGGGGCGAGCAGTACTTC.

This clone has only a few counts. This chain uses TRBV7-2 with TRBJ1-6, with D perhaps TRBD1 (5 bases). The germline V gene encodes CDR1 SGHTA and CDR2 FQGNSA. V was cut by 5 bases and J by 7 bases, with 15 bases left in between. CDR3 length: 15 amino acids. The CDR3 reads CASSGSGQGNSPLHF. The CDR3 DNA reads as TGTGCCAGCAGCGGATCGGGGCAGGGAAATTCACCCCTCCACTTT. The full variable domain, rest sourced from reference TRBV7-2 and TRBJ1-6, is GAGVSQSPSNKVTEKGKDVELRCDPISGHTALYWYRQSLGQGLEFLIYFQGNSAPDKSGLPSDRFSAERTGGSVSTLTIQRTQQEDSAVYLCASSGSGQGNSPLHFGNGTRLTVT.

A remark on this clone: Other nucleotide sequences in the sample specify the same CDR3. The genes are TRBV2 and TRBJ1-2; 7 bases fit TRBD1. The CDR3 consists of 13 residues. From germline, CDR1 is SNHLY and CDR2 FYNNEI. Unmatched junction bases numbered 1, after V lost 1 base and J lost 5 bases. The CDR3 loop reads CASSEGRGYGYTF. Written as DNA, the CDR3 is TGTGCCAGCAGTGAAGGCAGGGGGTATGGCTACACCTTC.

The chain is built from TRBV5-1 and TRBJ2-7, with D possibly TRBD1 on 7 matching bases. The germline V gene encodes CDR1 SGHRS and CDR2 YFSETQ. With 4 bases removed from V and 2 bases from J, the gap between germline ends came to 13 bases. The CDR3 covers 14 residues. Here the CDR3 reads CASSLQGGTYEQYF. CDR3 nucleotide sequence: TGCGCCAGCAGCCTCCAGGGGGGAACCTACGAGCAGTACTTC. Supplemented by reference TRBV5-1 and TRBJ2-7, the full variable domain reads KAGVTQTPRYLIKTRGQQVTLSCSPISGHRSVSWYQQTPGQGLQFLFEYFSETQRNKGNFPGRFSGRQFSNSRSEMNVSTLELGDSALYLCASSLQGGTYEQYFGPGTRLTVT.

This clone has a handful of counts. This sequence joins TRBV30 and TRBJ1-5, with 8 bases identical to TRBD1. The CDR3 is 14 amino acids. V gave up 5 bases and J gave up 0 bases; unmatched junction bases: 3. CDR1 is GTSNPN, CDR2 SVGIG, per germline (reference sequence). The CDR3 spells CAWEGQASNQPQHF. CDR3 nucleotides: TGTGCCTGGGAGGGACAGGCTAGCAATCAGCCCCAGCATTTT.

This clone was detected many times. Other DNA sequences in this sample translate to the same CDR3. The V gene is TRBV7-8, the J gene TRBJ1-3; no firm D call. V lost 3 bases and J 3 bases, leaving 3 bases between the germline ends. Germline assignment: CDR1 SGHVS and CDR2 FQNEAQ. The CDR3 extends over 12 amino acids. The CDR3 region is CASSFNGNTIYF. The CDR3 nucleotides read TGTGCCAGCAGCTTTAATGGAAACACCATATATTTT.

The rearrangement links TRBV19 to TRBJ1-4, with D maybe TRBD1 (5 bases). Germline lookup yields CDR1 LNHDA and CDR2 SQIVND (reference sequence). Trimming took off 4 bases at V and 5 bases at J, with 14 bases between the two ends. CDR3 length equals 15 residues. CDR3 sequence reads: CASSSVGGSNEKLFF. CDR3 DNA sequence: TGTGCCAGTAGTAGTGTTGGGGGGTCGAATGAAAAACTGTTTTTT.

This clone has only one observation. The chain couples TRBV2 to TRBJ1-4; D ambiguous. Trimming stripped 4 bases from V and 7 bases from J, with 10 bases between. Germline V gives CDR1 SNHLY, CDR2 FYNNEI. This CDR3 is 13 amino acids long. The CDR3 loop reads CASSVMTGEKLFF. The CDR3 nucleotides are TGTGCCAGCAGTGTAATGACCGGTGAAAAACTGTTTTTT. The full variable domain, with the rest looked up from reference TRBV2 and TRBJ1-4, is EPEVTQTPSHQVTQMGQEVILRCVPISNHLYFYWYRQILGQKVEFLVSFYNNEISEKSEIFDDQFSVERPDGSNFTLKIRSTKLEDSAMYFCASSVMTGEKLFFGSGTQLSVL.

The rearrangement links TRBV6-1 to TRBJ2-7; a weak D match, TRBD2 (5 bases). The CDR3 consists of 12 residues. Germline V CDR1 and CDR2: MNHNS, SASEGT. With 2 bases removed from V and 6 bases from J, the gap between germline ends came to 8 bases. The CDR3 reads CASSETEGEQYF. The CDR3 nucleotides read TGTGCCAGCAGTGAAACCGAGGGCGAGCAGTACTTC.